This T cell receptor beta chain comes out of a study of T cell changes during pregnancy in multiple sclerosis. Assay used: immunoSEQ multiplex PCR; TCRdb lists only in-frame clones, some missing. This table holds about 36,000 clones, about nine tenths found once. The receptor comes from a female donor with multiple sclerosis, enrolled in a pregnancy study. The input for sequencing was CD8+ T cells from peripheral blood mononuclear cells, taken in the third trimester of pregnancy.

The DNA for the CDR3 is TGTGCCAGCAGCGGACGGACACCCACCGACAATGAGCAGTTCTTC. This sequence encodes CASSGRTPTDNEQFF. This rearrangement joins TRBV11-3 to TRBJ2-1, with TRBD1 as a possible D gene (5 bases). V was shortened by 5 bases and J by 5 bases, with 16 bases between the two germline ends. The CDR3 loop spans 15 amino acids. CDR1 is SGHNT and CDR2 is YENEEA in the germline V gene.